The 18 T cell receptor beta chains reported below all come from one sample, sequenced in a study of identical twins (TCRdb year 2016). The library was made by 5' RACE. Data came from an Illumina HiSeq 2000. TCRdb redid the processing of the public reads, applying fastp at Q25 and MiXCR, and retained in-frame beta chains. Entries are consolidated by CDR3 protein sequence, retaining the most common genes and DNA. Across this sample there are about 530,000 distinct CDR3 sequences, with about 22% seen only once. The biggest ten clones account for about 0.48% of the sample. This sample was shared with a second study, whose subject was yellow fever vaccine responses in identical twins.

Material for sequencing was CD4+ T cells sorted from blood. The receptors here all came from a young woman in good health.

This clonotype was seen only a few times. The V call is TRBV13, the J call TRBJ1-4, with D uncertain. The V and J ends lost 5 bases and 4 bases respectively, with 14 bases between them. Per the germline V gene, CDR1 is PRHDT and CDR2 is FYEKMQ (reference sequence). The CDR3 extends over 15 amino acids. This CDR3 is CASSVTRPGNEKLFF. Written as DNA, the CDR3 is TGTGCCAGCAGCGTCACCCGGCCGGGTAATGAAAAACTGTTTTTT.

This clonotype was seen a handful of times. This chain connects TRBV5-1 to TRBJ2-3; D is perhaps TRBD1 (5 bases). The CDR3 is 15 residues long. Trimming cost V 1 base and J 3 bases, with 12 bases left between them. The V gene's germline CDR1 is SGHRS and CDR2 YFSETQ. The CDR3 sequence: CASSLRQGETDTQYF. In DNA, the CDR3 is TGCGCCAGCAGCTTGCGGCAGGGCGAGACAGATACGCAGTATTTT.

This clonotype showed up just a few times. This chain uses TRBV5-1 with TRBJ2-1; D might be TRBD1 or TRBD2, each matching 6 bases. With 4 bases removed from V and 7 bases from J, the gap between germline ends came to 27 bases. The V gene's germline CDR1 is SGHRS and CDR2 YFSETQ. The length of the CDR3 is 18 residues. DNA of the CDR3: TGCGCCAGCAGCAAATTGGGGGTCGTCGGGGGCATGGATAATGAGCAGTTCTTC. This encodes CASSKLGVVGGMDNEQFF. The full variable domain, its missing parts supplied by reference TRBV5-1 and TRBJ2-1, is KAGVTQTPRYLIKTRGQQVTLSCSPISGHRSVSWYQQTPGQGLQFLFEYFSETQRNKGNFPGRFSGRQFSNSRSEMNVSTLELGDSALYLCASSKLGVVGGMDNEQFFGPGTRLTVL.

The chain is built from TRBV7-2 and TRBJ2-5; D remains unclear. The CDR3 contains 13 residues. Trimming took off 5 bases at V and 5 bases at J, with 12 bases between the two ends. From germline, CDR1 is SGHTA and CDR2 FQGNSA. The CDR3 region has the DNA TGTGCCAGCAGCCGTTGGGTTCGGGAGACCCAGTACTTC. It specifies CASSRWVRETQYF.

The genes are TRBV5-1 and TRBJ2-5, with 13 bases fitting TRBD2. This CDR3 has 16 amino acids. V lost 3 bases, J lost 4 bases, and 6 bases stayed unmatched. CDR1 is SGHRS, CDR2 YFSETQ, per germline. The CDR3 sequence: CASSSGLAGQRETQYF. The CDR3 region has the DNA TGCGCCAGCAGCTCGGGACTAGCGGGGCAAAGAGAGACCCAGTACTTC.

This chain joins TRBV4-2 and TRBJ2-7; no reliable D call. The V and J ends lost 0 bases and 6 bases respectively, with 9 bases between them. Germline loops: CDR1 LGHNA, CDR2 YNFKEQ. There are 13 residues in the CDR3. The CDR3, as DNA: TGTGCCAGCAGCCAAGATCCCCCAGCCGAGCAGTACTTC. This translates into CASSQDPPAEQYF.

The chain combines TRBV6-1 with TRBJ2-5; 7 nucleotides match TRBD1. The V gene end was trimmed by 6 bases and the J gene end by 5 bases; junction bases not matched to a gene: 9. This CDR3 spans 14 amino acids. The V gene's germline CDR1 is MNHNS and CDR2 SASEGT. The chain's CDR3 is CASRWTGAAETQYF. Here the CDR3 DNA reads TGTGCCAGCAGATGGACAGGAGCCGCCGAGACCCAGTACTTC.

This clonotype was observed a handful of times. The V gene is TRBV20-1, the J gene TRBJ2-3; TRBD1 matches at 8 bases. The CDR3 has 15 residues. V was pared by 4 bases and J by 1 base, with 7 bases of the junction left unmatched. CDR1 DFQATT and CDR2 SNEGSKA come from the germline V gene (reference sequence). CDR3 nucleotides: TGCAGTGCTACTCCACCGGGACAGGGCACAGATACGCAGTATTTT. This translates into CSATPPGQGTDTQYF.

This chain uses TRBV7-2 with TRBJ2-1; D perhaps matches TRBD2 (5 bases). The V gene's germline CDR1 is SGHTA and CDR2 FQGNSA. The CDR3 loop spans 15 amino acids. The germline V and J ends were trimmed by 1 base and 4 bases, with 11 bases remaining between them. The CDR3 region is CASSLEGTGYNEQFF. CDR3 nucleotide sequence: TGTGCCAGCAGCTTAGAAGGCACGGGATACAATGAGCAGTTCTTC. Together with reference TRBV7-2 and TRBJ2-1, the CDR3 gives the full variable domain: GAGVSQSPSNKVTEKGKDVELRCDPISGHTALYWYRQSLGQGLEFLIYFQGNSAPDKSGLPSDRFSAERTGGSVSTLTIQRTQQEDSAVYLCASSLEGTGYNEQFFGPGTRLTVL.

The sample holds a few counts of this clonotype. The rearrangement uses TRBV7-9 and TRBJ2-1; possible D gene TRBD1, 5 bases. Germline V gene data show CDR1 as SEHNR and CDR2 as FQNEAQ (reference sequence). V lost 3 bases and J lost 8, with 11 bases in between. The CDR3 is made up of 13 amino acids. The CDR3 here is CASSFGQGDEQFF. CDR3 bases: TGTGCCAGCAGCTTTGGGCAGGGCGATGAGCAGTTCTTC.

This clonotype appeared many times. The rearrangement joins TRBV4-2 to TRBJ1-6; D is undetermined. The germline gives CDR1 LGHNA, CDR2 YNFKEQ. V lost 0 bases and J lost 9, with 0 bases in between. CDR3 length: 11 amino acids. CDR3 in DNA: TGTGCCAGCAGCCAAGATTCACCCCTCCACTTT. It translates to CASSQDSPLHF.

This rearrangement joins TRBV6-1 to TRBJ2-1, with 7 bases fitting TRBD2. V shed 7 bases and J 9 bases; nucleotides not matched to a gene: 12. Germline V gene lookup returns CDR1 MNHNS and CDR2 SASEGT. The CDR3 is made up of 14 amino acids. The CDR3 DNA follows: TGTGCCAGCAACCTGGGGGGGGTTCGGGGTGAGCAGTTCTTC. Translated, it gives CASNLGGVRGEQFF.

The V call is TRBV8-2, the J call TRBJ1-1; the tabulated D call, TRBD1, remains unverified against the DNA. TRBV8-2 is marked as a pseudogene. The CDR3 has 21 amino acids. The chain's CDR3 is CGSASAALGPRGPLGNTEAFF. CDR3 bases: TGTGGCAGTGCATCCGCAGCCCTGGGCCCCAGGGGGCCTCTAGGGAACACTGAAGCTTTCTTT.

This rearrangement joins TRBV7-9 to TRBJ2-3; TRBD1 might be the D (6 bases). V was clipped by 0 bases and J by 10 bases, with 20 bases between them. This CDR3 region has 16 residues. Germline-derived CDR1 and CDR2 are SEHNR and FQNEAQ (reference sequence). The CDR3 reads CASSLAPMTGRSPQYF. The CDR3 DNA sequence: TGTGCCAGCAGCTTAGCCCCCATGACAGGTCGGTCACCGCAGTATTTT. The full variable domain, with the rest looked up from reference TRBV7-9 and TRBJ2-3, is DTGVSQNPRHKITKRGQNVTFRCDPISEHNRLYWYRQTLGQGPEFLTYFQNEAQLEKSRLLSDRFSAERPKGSFSTLEIQRTEQGDSAMYLCASSLAPMTGRSPQYFGPGTRLTVL.

The chain carries TRBV12-3 or TRBV12-4 and TRBJ2-1, with D perhaps TRBD1 (6 bases). The germline V and J ends were trimmed by 4 bases and 3 bases, with 10 bases remaining between them. The CDR3 sequence is 14 residues long. DNA of the CDR3: TGTGCCAGCAGTTCCCACAGGGACTACAATGAGCAGTTCTTC. It specifies CASSSHRDYNEQFF.

This chain uses TRBV6-1 with TRBJ2-3, with 7 bases fitting TRBD2. J was trimmed by 4 bases and V by 7 bases; bases with no gene match: 17. The CDR3 contains 17 residues. CDR1 and CDR2 (germline): MNHNS, SASEGT. The CDR3 DNA reads as TGTGCCAGCAATCCTACAAGGGGCACTAGCGATGCAGATACGCAGTATTTT. It encodes CASNPTRGTSDADTQYF.

Only a few counts were recorded for this clonotype. The chain uses TRBV27 and TRBJ2-1; TRBD2 matches at 9 bases. The CDR3 sequence is 18 residues long. The V and J ends lost 7 bases and 4 bases, in that order; junction bases with no gene match: 17. Germline CDR1 is MNHEY and CDR2 is SMNVEV (reference sequence). CDR3 DNA: TGTGCCAGCAAGAGTATAGGGCGGGAGGGCCTGGGATACAATGAGCAGTTCTTC. Residues: CASKSIGREGLGYNEQFF.

There are a few counts of this clonotype. The chain combines TRBV5-1 with TRBJ2-5; TRBD2 aligns across 7 bases. CDR1 and CDR2 from the germline V gene are SGHRS and YFSETQ. The CDR3 extends over 16 amino acids. With 0 bases clipped from V and 5 bases from J, the junction kept 10 bases outside the gene matches. The CDR3 region has the DNA TGCGCCAGCAGCTTGGCCGGGGGAGGGGTACTGGAGACCCAGTACTTC. It encodes CASSLAGGGVLETQYF.